This TCR beta chain was profiled in a study of T cells in Graves' hyperthyroidism and ophthalmopathy. CDR1 and CDR2 (germline): DFQATT, SNEGSKA (reference sequence). This CDR3 region has 15 residues. The investigators amplified TCR beta CDR3 regions from RNA transcripts. The primer set for the first-round RT-PCR of the TCR CDR3 was HTBI. TCRdb re-called the multiplex PCR reads with MiXCR, one entry per CDR3 protein. The sample lists under 700,000 distinct CDR3 sequences, about a sixth occurring once. On this clonotype: One base away lies a much larger clone, so this may be a sequencing read error.

The clonotype was recovered from a woman between 18 and 29 years old with Graves' hyperthyroidism. Specimen: blood. The rearrangement joins TRBV20-1 to TRBJ2-7, with 7 bases that match TRBD2. Written as DNA, the CDR3 is TGCAGTGCTAGAGGGGGAGCGGGAAGCTCCTACGAGCAGCACTTC. Translating it yields CSARGGAGSSYEQHF.